The 25 T cell receptor beta chains reported below all come from one sample, sequenced in a study of blood T cell repertoires in COVID-19. Produced via immunoSEQ multiplex PCR; TCRdb's table is partial and in-frame only. The sample has 350,000 or so clones, about 88% seen once. Input material: PBMCs or T cells enriched from blood (not recorded which). The source is a woman aged 30 to 39 who had been exposed to COVID-19.

V and J are TRBV19 and TRBJ2-1, with 7 bases aligning to TRBD2. Germline CDR1 LNHDA, CDR2 SQIVND (reference sequence). CDR3 length: 14 residues. Germline trimming cut 5 bases from V and 6 bases from J; bases unmatched to any gene: 7. In nucleotides, the CDR3 is TGTGCCAGTAGTCCGGGACTACCACCCAATGAGCAGTTCTTC. Its translation is CASSPGLPPNEQFF.

This chain links TRBV5-6 with TRBJ1-2; 9 positions match TRBD1. Germline trimming cut 0 bases from V and 4 bases from J; bases unmatched to any gene: 10. Germline CDR1 reads SGHDT; CDR2 reads YYEEEE. The CDR3 contains 17 residues. The CDR3 protein is CASSLVNRDRDGYGYTF. Written as DNA, the CDR3 is TGTGCCAGCAGCTTGGTAAACCGGGACAGGGATGGCTATGGCTACACCTTC.

The J gene is TRBJ2-3, the V gene TRBV5-1, with D possibly being TRBD2 (6 bases). The length of the CDR3 is 16 residues. CDR1 is SGHRS and CDR2 is YFSETQ in the germline V gene. V lost 0 bases and J 3 bases, leaving 14 bases between the germline ends. CDR3 loop: CASSLDRGRGTDTQYF. Written as DNA, the CDR3 is TGCGCCAGCAGCTTGGACCGGGGGAGAGGTACAGATACGCAGTATTTT.

The chain has TRBV15 and TRBJ2-5; tentatively, D is TRBD1 (5 bases). Germline CDR1 reads LNHNV; CDR2 reads YYDKDF (reference sequence). V was shortened by 1 base and J by 5 bases, with 11 bases between the two germline ends. The CDR3 is 14 amino acids. The CDR3 loop reads CATSRGGSDETQYF. The CDR3 DNA follows: TGTGCCACCAGCAGAGGGGGCAGCGACGAGACCCAGTACTTC.

J is TRBJ2-1 and V is TRBV11-2; D might be TRBD1 (5 bases). V lost 1 base and J lost 9, with 13 bases in between. The CDR3 spans 14 residues. In germline, CDR1 is SGHAT, CDR2 FQNNGV. The DNA of the CDR3 is TGTGCCAGCAGCTTAGCTAGGGGATCCGCTGAGCAGTTCTTC. Translation: CASSLARGSAEQFF.

This chain connects TRBV28 to TRBJ1-3, with D unresolved. This CDR3 spans 15 amino acids. Between the trimmed V and J ends, which lost 5 bases and 3 bases, there was a span of 14 bases. CDR1 and CDR2 (germline): MDHEN, SYDVKM. The CDR3 DNA reads TGTGCCAGCAGTCCCACGATAGAACGTGGAAACACCATATATTTT. This sequence encodes CASSPTIERGNTIYF. The complete variable domain, with remaining parts taken from reference TRBV28 and TRBJ1-3, reads DVKVTQSSRYLVKRTGEKVFLECVQDMDHENMFWYRQDPGLGLRLIYFSYDVKMKEKGDIPEGYSVSREKKERFSLILESASTNQTSMYLCASSPTIERGNTIYFGEGSWLTVV.

This clone has a single count. This chain connects TRBV7-3 to TRBJ1-2; tentatively, D is TRBD1 (5 bases). The CDR3 is 14 residues long. The germline CDR1 and CDR2 sequences are SGHTA and FQGTGA. With 3 bases removed from V and 6 bases from J, the gap between germline ends came to 14 bases. CDR3 nucleotides: TGTGCCAGCAGCTTCACCGGGACTTCAAATGGCTACACCTTC. It is translated as CASSFTGTSNGYTF.

The rearrangement joins TRBV5-4 to TRBJ2-4; D call uncertain. CDR3 length: 14 residues. The V gene lost 5 bases and the J gene lost 0 bases, with 9 bases spanning the gap. From germline, CDR1 is SGHNT and CDR2 YYREEE (reference sequence). In nucleotides, the CDR3 is TGTGCCAGCAGTAATCCACTAGCCAAAAACATTCAGTACTTC. Protein: CASSNPLAKNIQYF.

The rearrangement joins TRBV2 to TRBJ1-6; perhaps TRBD1 as D (5 bases). Germline-derived CDR1 and CDR2 are SNHLY and FYNNEI. There are 12 residues in the CDR3. Trimming removed 7 bases at V and 8 bases at J, with 9 bases between. CDR3 protein: CASTGLHSPLHF. Written as DNA, the CDR3 is TGTGCCAGCACGGGACTTCATTCACCCCTCCACTTT.

V is TRBV5-1 and J is TRBJ1-1; TRBD1 is a possible D gene (6 bases). Trimming shortened V by 0 bases and J by 3 bases, and 9 bases separated the two germline ends. The germline V gene encodes CDR1 SGHRS and CDR2 YFSETQ. CDR3 length equals 14 residues. CDR3 in amino acids: CASSLVQGDTEAFF. Written as DNA, the CDR3 is TGCGCCAGCAGCTTGGTACAGGGTGACACTGAAGCTTTCTTT.

The V call is TRBV28, the J call TRBJ1-1, with D uncertain. This CDR3 has 13 residues. Trimming removed 7 bases from V and 5 bases from J, with 14 bases in between. Germline V gives CDR1 MDHEN, CDR2 SYDVKM. The CDR3 loop is CASTNGVRTEAFF. The CDR3 DNA reads TGTGCCAGCACAAACGGGGTACGAACTGAAGCTTTCTTT.

The V gene is TRBV12-3 or TRBV12-4, the J gene TRBJ2-3; D is unresolved. This CDR3 contains 13 residues. Trimming cost V 6 bases and J 5 bases, with 12 bases left between them. The CDR3 region has the DNA TGTGCCAGCAGCCTCAAGTCGAGAGATACGCAGTATTTT. This codes for CASSLKSRDTQYF.

The chain combines TRBV24-1 with TRBJ2-3, with a tentative D call TRBD1 (6 bases). The CDR3 extends over 16 amino acids. The germline V gene encodes CDR1 KGHDR and CDR2 SFDVKD. Trimming shortened V by 0 bases and J by 3 bases, and 12 bases separated the two germline ends. CDR3 sequence reads: CATSDLGRGRTDTQYF. CDR3 bases: TGTGCCACCAGTGATTTGGGCAGGGGTAGGACAGATACGCAGTATTTT.

This chain connects TRBV28 to TRBJ1-2; 9 bases align to TRBD1. Germline CDR1 reads MDHEN; CDR2 reads SYDVKM. V shed 5 bases, J shed 4 bases, and the junction held 14 bases outside the gene matches. This CDR3 region has 17 residues. The CDR3 bases are TGTGCCAGCAGTGCAGAGGGGTTAGGACAGGGGAGCTATGGCTACACCTTC. This sequence encodes CASSAEGLGQGSYGYTF.

The chain carries TRBV7-2 and TRBJ2-1; D not resolved. Trimming removed 1 base at V and 4 bases at J, with 11 bases between. CDR1 SGHTA and CDR2 FQGNSA come from the germline V gene. This CDR3 comprises 15 residues. The CDR3 is CASSLVLGRYNEQFF. The CDR3 nucleotides read TGTGCCAGCAGCTTAGTGCTAGGCCGGTACAATGAGCAGTTCTTC.

In its sample, this clone was seen once. The DNA for the CDR3 is TGTGCCAGCAGCGGGGAGAGCCCCTACAATGAGCAGTTCTTC. Its protein product is CASSGESPYNEQFF. V gene TRBV13 combines with J gene TRBJ2-1; D may be TRBD2 (5 bases). The length of the CDR3 is 14 residues. Germline CDR1 reads PRHDT; CDR2 reads FYEKMQ (reference sequence). V lost 5 bases, J lost 2 bases, and 10 bases lay in between.

CDR3 in amino acids: CAWRKGTGGGNTIYF. The CDR3 bases are TGTGCCTGGAGGAAGGGGACAGGGGGTGGAAACACCATATATTTT. The chain uses TRBV30 and TRBJ1-3, with TRBD1 matching over 11 bases. The germline CDR1 and CDR2 sequences are GTSNPN and SVGIG (reference sequence). CDR3 length: 15 residues. J gave up 3 bases and V 3 bases, and 4 bases lay outside the gene matches.

This chain links TRBV7-3 with TRBJ2-1, with a tentative D call TRBD1 (5 bases). The germline gives CDR1 SGHTA, CDR2 FQGTGA. The V and J ends lost 5 bases and 4 bases respectively, with 12 bases between them. This CDR3 region has 14 residues. The DNA of the CDR3 is TGTGCCAGCAGCCCCTCTGGGGCGTACAATGAGCAGTTCTTC. This gives the protein CASSPSGAYNEQFF.

This chain uses TRBV14 with TRBJ2-3; weak D call: TRBD2 (5 bases). The CDR3 is 15 amino acids. The germline V gene encodes CDR1 SGHDN and CDR2 FVKESK. With 1 base removed from V and 3 bases from J, the gap between germline ends came to 11 bases. The CDR3 DNA sequence: TGTGCCAGCAGCCAAGGGCGGGTCGCAACAGATACGCAGTATTTT. Its translation: CASSQGRVATDTQYF. Combining the CDR3 with reference TRBV14 and TRBJ2-3 gives the whole variable domain EAGVTQFPSHSVIEKGQTVTLRCDPISGHDNLYWYRRVMGKEIKFLLHFVKESKQDESGMPNNRFLAERTGGTYSTLKVQPAELEDSGVYFCASSQGRVATDTQYFGPGTRLTVL.

The rearrangement joins TRBV10-3 to TRBJ2-1, with TRBD1 matching 7 bases. Germline CDR1 reads ENHRY; CDR2 reads SYGVKD. There are 12 residues in the CDR3. The J segment lost 9 bases and the V segment lost 10 bases, leaving 9 bases of the junction unmatched. This CDR3 reads CATRDSLGEQFF. DNA of the CDR3: TGTGCCACCCGGGACAGCTTAGGTGAGCAGTTCTTC.

The chain combines TRBV11-3 with TRBJ1-1; tentative D call: TRBD1 (6 bases). Deletions cut 5 bases from V and 1 base from J, with 11 bases between. From germline, CDR1 is SGHNT and CDR2 YENEEA. This CDR3 has 14 amino acids. As DNA, the CDR3 is TGTGCCAGCAGCCGAGGCAGGGGGAACACTGAAGCTTTCTTT. Its translation is CASSRGRGNTEAFF.

The chain is built from TRBV4-1 and TRBJ2-7, with TRBD1 as a possible D gene (5 bases). Germline assignment: CDR1 MGHRA and CDR2 YSYEKL. The CDR3 totals 14 residues. Deletions cut 0 bases from V and 5 bases from J, with 11 bases between. CDR3 in DNA: TGCGCCAGCAGCCAAGACAGGGTTGGTGACGAGCAGTACTTC. Translating gives CASSQDRVGDEQYF.

This chain links TRBV28 with TRBJ1-6; a weak D match, TRBD1 (6 bases). Germline V gene lookup returns CDR1 MDHEN and CDR2 SYDVKM. This CDR3 is 18 amino acids long. Trimming cost V 4 bases and J 0 bases, with 16 bases left between them. For the CDR3, the DNA is TGTGCCAGCAGTTGGGGCCACAGGGCGAGCTCCTATAATTCACCCCTCCACTTT. It translates to CASSWGHRASSYNSPLHF.

J is TRBJ1-1 and V is TRBV4-1; 8 bases are a match to TRBD1. The V gene's germline CDR1 is MGHRA and CDR2 YSYEKL. The J segment lost 11 bases and the V segment lost 0 bases, leaving 5 bases of the junction unmatched. This CDR3 region has 13 residues. The CDR3 bases are TGCGCCAGCAGCCAAGAAGGTAGACAGGGGGCTTTCTTT. This codes for CASSQEGRQGAFF.

This clone was seen only once. The chain combines TRBV11-2 with TRBJ1-2, with 7 bases identical to TRBD1. The CDR3 is 16 residues long. Trimming cost V 0 bases and J 2 bases; bases outside gene matches: 6. The germline V gene encodes CDR1 SGHAT and CDR2 FQNNGV. The CDR3: CASSLDVDRTNYGYTF. DNA of the CDR3: TGTGCCAGCAGCTTAGATGTGGACAGGACAAACTATGGCTACACCTTC.